This TCR beta chain is drawn from a study of response to subunit inactivated influenza vaccine. This clonotype was detected only a few times. MiXCR was run by TCRdb on the RT-PCR reads, yielding one entry per CDR3 protein. The sample includes hundreds of thousands of distinct CDR3 sequences, around 18% of them seen just once. Germline CDR1 and CDR2: KGHSH and LQKENI. Trimming at V came to 4 bases and at J to 3 bases, leaving 5 bases not matched to a gene. The CDR3 is 15 residues long. Sequenced here: PBMCs from blood, sampled around 5 days after vaccination. This chain connects TRBV18 to TRBJ2-1; 8 bases are a match to TRBD2. This TCR was recovered from a man between 50 and 59 years old who received an inactivated influenza vaccine. CDR3 DNA sequence: TGTGCCAGCTCACTAGCGGGAAATTACTACAATGAGCAGTTCTTC. Translation gives CASSLAGNYYNEQFF.